This TCR beta chain was sequenced for a study of blood T cell repertoires in COVID-19 (dated by TCRdb to 2018 to 2021). Turning to the overall study: Samples covering the acute and convalescent phases of COVID-19 were provided by collaborators in the United States, Italy and Spain. The prospective study material was composed of cDNA or gDNA derived from T cells, B-cell-depleted T cells, or PBMCs. Subjects who had been exposed to COVID-19, were actively infected with it, or had recovered from it provided the deeply sampled blood TCRbeta repertoires that made up the dataset. The repertoires were made available in a free public database intended to serve as a resource for research on the immune response to SARS-CoV-2. Samples were obtained from the ongoing ImmuneRACE study (first 160 participants) and from 1,254 subjects provided by 6 global collaborators. Sample metadata almost always included a de-identified subject ID, COVID-19 status, age in years and sex. Where HLA class I and class II types were available, the types were taken from metadata supplied by the sample provider, not from assay-based typing.

Each collaborating institution followed its own protocols to collect whole blood in K2EDTA tubes. For TCRbeta analysis, collaborators shipped samples in one of three forms: frozen whole blood, isolated PBMCs, or DNA extracted from either of those sample types. Overall results and qualifications from the work: Clinical and demographic metadata were provided uncurated, with the amount varying by source and participant.

Concerning this clone: This receptor's antigen is unknown. No per-base quality is available; no much larger clone lies one base away.

The immunoSEQ Assay, a bias-controlled multiplex PCR, was used to amplify TCRbeta CDR3 regions from genomic DNA. The original methods were these. The number of nucleated cells in each sample was estimated by amplification of reference gene primers within the assay. To quantify the absolute abundance of each unique TCRbeta CDR3 rearrangement, sequence reads were collapsed and filtered. For each sample, productive Simpson clonality was calculated by taking the square root of Simpson's diversity index across productive rearrangements. TCRdb obtained this table from immuneACCESS and retained in-frame rearrangements with V and J assigned. These tables miss some clones; where compared with another copy, unresolved V genes account for less than half of the shortfall, and the remainder is unexplained. Clone size and V and J calls were adopted from that table, with D and trimming inferred from the DNA. This sample is represented by some 210,000 clones; 80% to 90% of them were singletons. The biggest ten clones account for 15% to 20% of the sample.

Spanning cysteine to phenylalanine, the CDR3 consists of 17 amino acids. Only the CDR3 region is kept as DNA, spanning 51 bases read in frame from base 1. V is trimmed back by 4 bases and J by 8 bases, and the junction contains 13 bases that no gene match accounts for. Per the germline V gene (reference sequence), SGHKS is the CDR1 and YYEKEE is the CDR2. Sequencing was carried out using peripheral blood. The source is a human donor in a cohort sampled during active COVID-19. This chain joins TRBV5-5 to TRBJ1-6, with 9 bases matching TRBD1. The DNA reads TGTGCCAGCAGCGAAGTCCCGTCGGGACAGGGAGATTCACCCCTCCACTTT. The translation is CASSEVPSGQGDSPLHF.